One and the same sample provided the 30 T cell receptor beta chains below, sequenced in a study of blood T cell repertoires in COVID-19. Clones were sequenced by immunoSEQ multiplex PCR, and TCRdb holds only the in-frame ones, with some missing. The sample shows roughly 260,000 clones, around 90% of them seen only once. Sequenced sample: peripheral blood. The receptor source for this set is a person aged 18 to 35 with COVID-19, enrolled during active disease.

The chain couples TRBV10-3 to TRBJ2-7, with D possibly TRBD1 on 6 matching bases. Looked up from germline, CDR1 is ENHRY and CDR2 is SYGVKD. Trimming took off 2 bases at V and 5 bases at J, with 10 bases between the two ends. The CDR3 totals 13 residues. The CDR3 sequence: CAISERGFDEQYF. The DNA of the CDR3 is TGTGCCATCAGTGAGAGGGGGTTTGACGAGCAGTACTTC.

V usage is TRBV9 and J usage is TRBJ1-1; D not certain. The ends were cut back, 2 bases at V and 5 bases at J, with 10 bases in the middle. In germline, CDR1 is SGDLS, CDR2 YYNGEE. The CDR3 contains 13 residues. The CDR3 sequence is CASSVAPGTEAFF. The CDR3 nucleotides read TGTGCCAGCAGCGTGGCCCCCGGGACTGAAGCTTTCTTT.

This CDR3 reads CASSLDTLNGYTF. CDR3 DNA sequence: TGTGCCAGCAGCTTAGACACCCTGAATGGCTACACCTTC. The chain has TRBV7-2 and TRBJ1-2; D uncertain. The V gene's germline CDR1 is SGHTA and CDR2 FQGNSA. The V gene lost 1 base and the J gene lost 6 bases, with 9 bases spanning the gap. The CDR3 length is 13 residues.

The gene calls are TRBV19 and TRBJ1-5, with D perhaps matching TRBD1 (5 bases). Looked up from germline, CDR1 is LNHDA and CDR2 is SQIVND (reference sequence). The CDR3 has 16 amino acids. V lost 5 bases and J lost 0, with 14 bases in between. CDR3 DNA sequence: TGTGCCAGTAGTCGACATGACAGCTATAGCAATCAGCCCCAGCATTTT. This gives the protein CASSRHDSYSNQPQHF.

V is TRBV6-5 and J is TRBJ2-3; unclear D gene. Trimming pared 0 bases from V and 5 bases from J, leaving 6 bases between. Germline lookup yields CDR1 MNHEY and CDR2 SVGAGI. The CDR3 runs to 13 residues. The CDR3: CASSYSERDTQYF. As DNA, the CDR3 is TGTGCCAGCAGTTACTCTGAGAGAGATACGCAGTATTTT.

This chain joins TRBV18 and TRBJ1-1; the D gene is possibly TRBD1 (6 bases). With 6 bases removed from V and 3 bases from J, the gap between germline ends came to 14 bases. The CDR3 consists of 14 residues. Germline values: CDR1 KGHSH, CDR2 LQKENI. The CDR3 loop is CASSLSGEYTEAFF. The CDR3 region has the DNA TGTGCCAGCTCCCTCTCAGGGGAATACACTGAAGCTTTCTTT.

This chain links TRBV3-1 (or the pseudogene TRBV3-2) with TRBJ2-5; 12 nucleotides align to TRBD2. The junction had 20 bases not matched to a gene; V was cut back by 6 bases and J by 6 bases. The germline gives CDR1 LGHDT, CDR2 YNNKEL (reference sequence). The CDR3 spans 19 residues. CDR3 amino acids: CASSLTRVTSGRMAKTQYF. The CDR3, as DNA: TGTGCCAGCAGTCTCACTAGGGTTACTAGCGGGAGGATGGCAAAGACCCAGTACTTC.

The chain employs TRBV6-6 and TRBJ2-3, with 7 bases fitting TRBD2. Germline CDR1 is MNHNY and CDR2 is SVGAGI (reference sequence). This CDR3 has 15 amino acids. The V segment lost 8 bases and the J segment 4 bases; nucleotides outside the gene matches: 12. In nucleotides, the CDR3 is TGTGCCAGCCAAGCGCGGGAGTTCAACCCAGATACGCAGTATTTT. This gives the protein CASQAREFNPDTQYF.

Here the CDR3 DNA reads TGCGCCAGCAGCCAAGATACCCGGACAGATACGCAGTATTTT. Encoded protein: CASSQDTRTDTQYF. The chain combines TRBV4-3 with TRBJ2-3; no firm D call. V was shortened by 0 bases and J by 3 bases, with 7 bases between the two germline ends. The germline V gene encodes CDR1 LGHNA and CDR2 YSLEER. The CDR3 is 14 amino acids.

The chain combines TRBV10-3 with TRBJ1-3, with D possibly matching TRBD1 (6 bases). The germline V gene has CDR1 ENHRY and CDR2 SYGVKD. V gave up 7 bases and J gave up 0 bases, with 7 bases separating them. CDR3 length: 13 residues. CDR3 nucleotides: TGTGCCATCACCAGGGGCTCTGGAAACACCATATATTTT. Translated, it gives CAITRGSGNTIYF.

The chain has TRBV10-3 and TRBJ2-1; 9 nucleotides line up with TRBD1. Trimming took 7 bases from V and 12 from J; bases not matched to a gene: 7. CDR3 size: 12 residues. Looked up from germline, CDR1 is ENHRY and CDR2 is SYGVKD. CDR3 in DNA: TGTGCCATCACCGGCGGACAGGGGCCGCAGTTCTTC. Its protein is CAITGGQGPQFF.

This clone was recorded only once. The chain combines TRBV5-6 with TRBJ1-2; 8 bases align to TRBD1. The junction had 6 bases not matched to a gene; V was cut back by 3 bases and J by 5 bases. Germline V gene data show CDR1 as SGHDT and CDR2 as YYEEEE. This CDR3 has 14 amino acids. The CDR3 region is CASSSGQGFYGYTF. CDR3 in DNA: TGTGCCAGCAGCTCTGGACAGGGCTTTTATGGCTACACCTTC.

The chain is built from TRBV10-1 and TRBJ2-1, with D possibly TRBD2 on 6 matching bases. V shed 3 bases and J shed 12 bases, with 15 bases lying between them. The CDR3 is made up of 13 amino acids. CDR1 is WNHNN, CDR2 SYGVQD, per germline (reference sequence). DNA of the CDR3: TGCGCCAGCAGTGATTCGGACTACCCGGCGCAGTTCTTC. It codes for CASSDSDYPAQFF.

V usage is TRBV11-3 and J usage is TRBJ1-3; D gene uncertain. The V and J ends lost 1 base and 0 bases respectively, with 16 bases between them. The germline V gene has CDR1 SGHNT and CDR2 YENEEA. CDR3 length: 18 residues. CDR3 in amino acids: CASSLGGDYFSSGNTIYF. DNA of the CDR3: TGTGCCAGCAGCTTAGGGGGAGACTACTTTTCCTCTGGAAACACCATATATTTT.

About this clone itself: The sample carries other DNA sequences with the same CDR3. CDR3 in DNA: TGCGCCAGCAGCTTGGGACAGGGTGACGAGCAGTACTTC. This codes for CASSLGQGDEQYF. The chain links TRBV5-1 to TRBJ2-7; TRBD1 agrees at 7 bases. The CDR3 runs 13 residues. CDR1 SGHRS and CDR2 YFSETQ come from the germline V gene. With V trimmed by 0 bases and J by 5 bases, 2 bases remained unmatched.

The chain is built from TRBV5-4 and TRBJ1-6; 10 bases agree with TRBD1. This CDR3 comprises 16 residues. Losses at the gene ends were 0 bases for V and 3 bases for J; bases not matched to a gene: 0. Per the germline V gene, CDR1 is SGHNT and CDR2 is YYREEE (reference sequence). As DNA, the CDR3 is TGTGCCAGCAGCTTGGGGACAGGGGGCTATAATTCACCCCTCCACTTT. Protein product: CASSLGTGGYNSPLHF.

This chain uses TRBV24-1 with TRBJ2-2, with 7 bases aligning to TRBD2. The germline V gene has CDR1 KGHDR and CDR2 SFDVKD. V lost 8 bases to trimming and J lost 8 bases; unmatched junction nucleotides: 7. The CDR3 contains 13 residues. The CDR3, as DNA: TGTGCCACCAATAAAGCGGGATCAGGGGAGCTGTTTTTT. Protein sequence: CATNKAGSGELFF.

Turning to this clone: Other DNA sequences in the same sample also yield this CDR3. The V call is TRBV5-1, the J call TRBJ2-7; 10 nucleotides line up with TRBD1. V trimming: 5 bases; J trimming: 3 bases; junction bases outside the gene matches: 5. CDR3 length: 14 amino acids. CDR1 and CDR2 (germline): SGHRS, YFSETQ. In nucleotides, the CDR3 is TGCGCCAGCAGTCCGGGACAGGGGAGCTACGAGCAGTACTTC. As protein: CASSPGQGSYEQYF.

V gene TRBV7-9 combines with J gene TRBJ2-4; tentatively, D is TRBD2 (6 bases). Trimming shortened V by 1 base and J by 0 bases, and 10 bases separated the two germline ends. The CDR3 extends over 16 amino acids. CDR1 SEHNR and CDR2 FQNEAQ come from the germline V gene (reference sequence). CDR3 sequence (DNA): TGTGCCAGCAGCTTAGATGGGGGGTTAGCCAAAAACATTCAGTACTTC. Its protein product is CASSLDGGLAKNIQYF. Variable domain in full (rest from reference TRBV7-9 and TRBJ2-4): DTGVSQNPRHKITKRGQNVTFRCDPISEHNRLYWYRQTLGQGPEFLTYFQNEAQLEKSRLLSDRFSAERPKGSFSTLEIQRTEQGDSAMYLCASSLDGGLAKNIQYFGAGTRLSVL.

The chain employs TRBV5-1 and TRBJ1-5, with a tentative D call TRBD1 (6 bases). The V gene lost 4 bases and the J gene lost 0 bases, with 14 bases spanning the gap. This CDR3 is 16 amino acids long. The germline V gene encodes CDR1 SGHRS and CDR2 YFSETQ. CDR3 in amino acids: CASSLGQPNSNQPQHF. The CDR3 DNA sequence: TGCGCCAGCAGCCTCGGACAGCCTAATAGCAATCAGCCCCAGCATTTT.

This clone is a singleton in its sample. The chain employs TRBV11-2 and TRBJ1-1; TRBD1 agrees at 8 bases. The CDR3 contains 14 residues. CDR1 and CDR2 from the germline V gene are SGHAT and FQNNGV. Losses at the gene ends were 2 bases for V and 8 bases for J; bases not matched to a gene: 7. CDR3 in DNA: TGTGCCAGCAGCTTAACCACAGGGGGACTCGAAGCTTTCTTT. Protein product: CASSLTTGGLEAFF. Looking up the rest from reference TRBV11-2 and TRBJ1-1 gives the full variable domain: EAGVAQSPRYKIIEKRQSVAFWCNPISGHATLYWYQQILGQGPKLLIQFQNNGVVDDSQLPKDRFSAERLKGVDSTLKIQPAKLEDSAVYLCASSLTTGGLEAFFGQGTRLTVV.

The chain joins TRBV18 to TRBJ2-1, with TRBD2 identical over 7 bases. Germline values: CDR1 KGHSH, CDR2 LQKENI. J gave up 3 bases and V 3 bases, and 5 bases lay outside the gene matches. The CDR3 is 15 residues long. The CDR3 sequence is CASSPSTSVYNEQFF. DNA for the CDR3: TGTGCCAGCTCACCGTCCACTAGCGTCTACAATGAGCAGTTCTTC.

This chain links TRBV3-1 (or the pseudogene TRBV3-2) with TRBJ2-4; 13 nucleotides agree with TRBD2. The CDR3 is made up of 16 amino acids. Germline V gives CDR1 LGHDT, CDR2 YNNKEL (reference sequence). V gave up 0 bases and J gave up 6 bases; unmatched junction bases: 2. CDR3 amino acids: CASSQDRLAGGNIQYF. CDR3 nucleotide sequence: TGTGCCAGCAGCCAAGATCGACTAGCGGGAGGAAACATTCAGTACTTC.

The chain combines TRBV4-2 with TRBJ2-5; TRBD2 agrees at 14 bases. The CDR3 is made up of 16 amino acids. CDR1 and CDR2 from the germline V gene are LGHNA and YNFKEQ. With V trimmed by 3 bases and J by 4 bases, 4 bases remained unmatched. Here the CDR3 reads CASSQPGTSGGETQYF. CDR3 DNA sequence: TGTGCCAGCAGCCAGCCCGGGACTAGCGGGGGAGAGACCCAGTACTTC.

The J gene is TRBJ2-2, the V gene TRBV6-1, with 8 bases that match TRBD2. The CDR3 has 19 amino acids. V was clipped by 3 bases and J by 5 bases; unmatched bases: 17. Germline-derived CDR1 and CDR2 are MNHNS and SASEGT. The CDR3: CASSDPGAGGGGRTGELFF. Here the CDR3 DNA reads TGTGCCAGCAGTGACCCCGGGGCGGGAGGCGGGGGACGAACCGGGGAGCTGTTTTTT.

The V gene is TRBV9, the J gene TRBJ2-3; 8 positions match TRBD1. The CDR3 is 16 residues long. From germline, CDR1 is SGDLS and CDR2 YYNGEE. Unmatched junction bases numbered 5, after V lost 0 bases and J lost 2 bases. CDR3 residues: CASSVATGGITDTQYF. The CDR3 DNA follows: TGTGCCAGCAGCGTAGCTACAGGGGGAATCACAGATACGCAGTATTTT.

The count of this clone is one. J is TRBJ1-1 and V is TRBV11-2; 8 positions agree with TRBD1. The CDR3 loop spans 15 amino acids. V was pared by 5 bases and J by 1 base, with 6 bases of the junction left unmatched. The germline V gene has CDR1 SGHAT and CDR2 FQNNGV. CDR3 protein: CASSPGDRQNTEAFF. CDR3 in DNA: TGTGCCAGCAGCCCCGGGGACAGGCAGAACACTGAAGCTTTCTTT.

The V and J genes are TRBV6-2 or TRBV6-3 and TRBJ1-2; 9 bases fit TRBD1. Germline V CDR1 and CDR2: MNHEY, SVGEGT. V trimming: 4 bases; J trimming: 6 bases; junction bases outside the gene matches: 9. The CDR3 totals 15 residues. The CDR3 region has the DNA TGTGCCAGCAGTTCTCGACAGGGGGTATTGGATGGCTACACCTTC. Its protein product is CASSSRQGVLDGYTF.

CDR3 residues: CSASIRGRDTEAFF. CDR3 in DNA: TGCAGTGCTAGTATAAGGGGGCGCGACACTGAAGCTTTCTTT. This chain uses TRBV20-1 with TRBJ1-1; the match to TRBD1 covers 7 bases. The junction had 7 bases not matched to a gene; V was cut back by 3 bases and J by 3 bases. The length of the CDR3 is 14 residues. From germline, CDR1 is DFQATT and CDR2 SNEGSKA (reference sequence).

V usage is TRBV6-4 and J usage is TRBJ2-1; D unclear. V was trimmed by 0 bases and J by 14 bases, leaving 11 bases between them. In germline, CDR1 is MRHNA, CDR2 SNTAGT. The length of the CDR3 is 12 residues. The CDR3 sequence is CASSDSPGEKFF. In DNA form, the CDR3 reads TGTGCCAGCAGTGACTCCCCCGGAGAGAAGTTCTTC.